Listed below are T cell receptor beta chains from one sample, sequenced in a study of PD-1 blockade in classical Hodgkin lymphoma. The assay was immunoSEQ multiplex PCR, and TCRdb's table has in-frame clones only and misses some. The sample lists about 46,000 clones, about 78% seen once, with about 20% in the top ten. The input for sequencing was peripheral blood mononuclear cells (PBMCs), taken before the second cycle of nivolumab. Receptors originate from a human donor with classical Hodgkin lymphoma. Each CDR3 is given with its conserved first and last residue. A D gene is named only where the DNA matches it firmly. Size values are once, few and many counts, or a class for expanded clones, and some rows have none.

length,J,size,V,D,DNA,CDR3
16,TRBJ2-5,.,TRBV7-2,TRBD2,TGTGCCAGCAGCGGTCGCAGGCTAGCGGGGAGAGAGACCCAGTACTTC,CASSGRRLAGRETQYF
14,TRBJ1-2,few,TRBV11-1,.,TGTGCCAGCAGCTCACAGGGTCCGAACTATGGCTACACCTTC,CASSSQGPNYGYTF
15,TRBJ2-2,.,TRBV6-6,.,TGTGCCAGCACCCCGGCGGGGCAGACTACCGGGGAGCTGTTTTTT,CASTPAGQTTGELFF
13,TRBJ1-2,.,TRBV5-1,.,TGCGCCAGCAGCTGGGATCGGACGAATGGCTACACCTTC,CASSWDRTNGYTF
15,TRBJ1-3,.,TRBV15,.,TGTGCCACCAGCAGAGTGGGGAGGGGTGGAAACACCATATATTTT,CATSRVGRGGNTIYF
18,TRBJ1-4,once,TRBV7-9,.,TGTGCCAGCAGCCCCCATCAACAGGGTTATGCAACTAATGAAAAACTGTTTTTT,CASSPHQQGYATNEKLFF
18,TRBJ2-2,few,TRBV5-1,TRBD2,TGCGCCAGCAGCTTGAGGACTAGCGGGAGCGGGAACACCGGGGAGCTGTTTTTT,CASSLRTSGSGNTGELFF
13,TRBJ1-5,.,TRBV7-3,.,TGTGCCACCAGCGCGGGGTTGGGTCAGCCCCAGCATTTT,CATSAGLGQPQHF
16,TRBJ2-7,.,TRBV19,.,TGTGCCAGTAGTATCGATGTTGGAGGCTGGGACTACGAGCAGTACTTC,CASSIDVGGWDYEQYF
14,TRBJ1-4,.,TRBV28,.,TGTGCCAGCAGTTCATTAGACGGACAAGAAAAACTGTTTTTT,CASSSLDGQEKLFF
13,TRBJ2-3,.,TRBV7-8,.,TGTGCCACCTCTCTCCCCCCATCGGATACGCAGTATTTT,CATSLPPSDTQYF
14,TRBJ1-3,.,TRBV11-2,.,TGTGCCAGCAGCTTAGGGGGTTCTGGAAACACCATATATTTT,CASSLGGSGNTIYF
14,TRBJ2-1,.,TRBV7-2,TRBD2,TGTGCCAGCAGCCCCTGGACTAGCGAGGATGAGCAGTTCTTC,CASSPWTSEDEQFF
16,TRBJ2-1,once,TRBV11-2,TRBD2,TGTGCCAGCAGCCCTCCGGGACTAGCGGGAGTCCATGAGCAGTTCTTC,CASSPPGLAGVHEQFF
15,TRBJ2-2,.,TRBV5-1,.,TGCGCCAGCAGCTTGAACCTGGGAGGCCCCGGGGAGCTGTTTTTT,CASSLNLGGPGELFF
12,TRBJ2-7,.,TRBV2,.,TGTGCCAGGGGGGAGGTGAACTACGAGCAGTACTTC,CARGEVNYEQYF
14,TRBJ2-5,.,TRBV5-1,.,TGCGCCAGCAGCTTCGGCCTCGCTCAAGAGACCCAGTACTTC,CASSFGLAQETQYF
16,TRBJ1-5,.,TRBV7-8,.,TGTGCCAGCAGCTTAGGCCCACTGGCAGCTCCTCAGCCCCAGCATTTT,CASSLGPLAAPQPQHF
15,TRBJ1-4,.,TRBV14,.,TGTGCCAGCAGCCAAGAGATCGGGGCGTATGAAAAACTGTTTTTT,CASSQEIGAYEKLFF
14,TRBJ2-2,.,TRBV10-3,TRBD2,TGTGCCATCAGTGATCTAGCGGGAGACGGGGAGCTGTTTTTT,CAISDLAGDGELFF
15,TRBJ1-5,few,TRBV6-5,.,TGTGCCAGCAGTCCGCTCTCTAGGGGCAGCCAGCCCCAGCATTTT,CASSPLSRGSQPQHF
11,TRBJ2-2,few,TRBV20-1,.,TGCAGTGCTAGGGGGGTCGGGGAGCTGTTTTTT,CSARGVGELFF
18,TRBJ2-1,.,TRBV15,TRBD1,TGTGCCACCAGCAGAGATCCACGTAGGACAGGGAATTACAATGAGCAGTTCTTC,CATSRDPRRTGNYNEQFF
16,TRBJ2-7,.,TRBV5-1,.,TGCGCCAGCAGCTTGGGACCACCCCACCTCTCCTACGAGCAGTACTTC,CASSLGPPHLSYEQYF
13,TRBJ2-5,.,TRBV27,.,TGTGCCAGCAGTTTAAGGGGCGCAGAGACCCAGTACTTC,CASSLRGAETQYF
15,TRBJ2-2,.,TRBV7-7,TRBD2,TGTGCCAGCAGCTTAGAAGCGGGGCTAGGCGGGGAGCTGTTTTTT,CASSLEAGLGGELFF
15,TRBJ2-6,.,TRBV9,.,TGTGCCAGCAGCACGAGGGGATCTGGGGCCAACGTCCTGACTTTC,CASSTRGSGANVLTF
15,TRBJ1-5,many,TRBV4-1,TRBD1,TGCGCCAGCAGCCAAGAGGGACAGGCTTTCCAGCCCCAGCATTTT,CASSQEGQAFQPQHF
15,TRBJ2-6,.,TRBV2,.,TGTGCCTACATACTGGCCGTCTCTGGGGCCAACGTCCTGACTTTC,CAYILAVSGANVLTF
15,TRBJ2-7,.,TRBV19,TRBD2,TGTGCCAGTAGTATAGGGCTAGCGGGTTCCTACGAGCAGTACTTC,CASSIGLAGSYEQYF
17,TRBJ2-5,.,TRBV13,TRBD1,TGTGCCAGCAGCAGGGGACAGGGGATCGAGGTCCAAGAGACCCAGTACTTC,CASSRGQGIEVQETQYF
14,TRBJ1-2,.,TRBV6-5,.,TGTGCCAGCAGTTACGGATGGGGAGAAGGCGGCTACACCTTC,CASSYGWGEGGYTF
13,TRBJ2-3,.,TRBV7-6,.,TGTGCCAGCAGCCCCAGCCTGACACAGACGCAGTATTTT,CASSPSLTQTQYF
16,TRBJ2-7,.,TRBV5-1,.,TGCGCCAGCAGCTTGGACGGGAGCCATACCACTTACGAGCAGTACTTC,CASSLDGSHTTYEQYF
14,TRBJ1-2,.,TRBV7-2,.,TGTGCCAGCAGCTTAGTCAGGGACAACCGGGGCTACACCTTC,CASSLVRDNRGYTF
13,TRBJ1-4,.,TRBV25-1,TRBD1,TGTGCCAGCAGCCAAACAGGGGTTGAAAAACTGTTTTTT,CASSQTGVEKLFF
12,TRBJ1-1,.,TRBV29-1,TRBD1,TGCAGCGTTGGTCAGGGGGCTCCTGAGGCTTTCTTT,CSVGQGAPEAFF